These 10 T cell receptor beta chains were all obtained from the same sample, sequenced in a study of blood T cells in healthy people across ages. A sample-barcoded 5' primer and a J-beta primer mix were used in a second PCR of roughly 6 to 11 cycles. TCRdb ran MiXCR on the 5' RACE reads and lists one entry per CDR3 protein. The table shows roughly 1.6 million distinct CDR3 sequences, with 34% occurring only once. Sequenced input: blood. The source of these receptors is a woman aged 25 to 39 in good health.

This chain joins TRBV20-1 and TRBJ2-7, with 9 bases that match TRBD1. The germline CDR1 and CDR2 sequences are DFQATT and SNEGSKA (reference sequence). CDR3 length equals 14 residues. V lost 5 bases, J lost 0 bases, and 5 bases stayed unmatched. The CDR3 nucleotides are TGCAGTGCTCCAGAGGACAGGGGCTCCTACGAGCAGTACTTC. Its protein is CSAPEDRGSYEQYF.

This clonotype is a singleton in its sample. The chain is built from TRBV27 and TRBJ1-1; 10 bases are a match to TRBD1. Unmatched junction bases numbered 4, after V lost 6 bases and J lost 0 bases. Germline assignment: CDR1 MNHEY and CDR2 SMNVEV (reference sequence). The CDR3 has 15 residues. The CDR3 coding sequence is TGTGCCAGCAGAACCGGGACAGGGGTGAACACTGAAGCTTTCTTT. Translated: CASRTGTGVNTEAFF.

The sample holds a few counts of this clonotype. The J gene is TRBJ2-7, the V gene TRBV3-1, with D possibly matching TRBD1 (5 bases). The CDR3 covers 13 residues. The V end lost 7 bases, the J end lost 1 base, and 11 bases lay between the germline ends. CDR1 and CDR2 from the germline V gene are LGHDT and YNNKEL (reference sequence). The CDR3 sequence: CASNSQGSYEQYF. The DNA of the CDR3 is TGTGCCAGCAACTCCCAGGGTTCCTACGAGCAGTACTTC.

This clonotype occurred a few times. J is TRBJ2-1 and V is TRBV7-2, with D perhaps TRBD1 or TRBD2 (6 bases each). This CDR3 is 14 amino acids long. Trimming removed 6 bases from V and 6 bases from J, with 15 bases in between. Germline CDR1 SGHTA, CDR2 FQGNSA. CDR3: CASRAQRGLNEQFF. In DNA form, the CDR3 reads TGTGCCAGCAGGGCACAACGGGGGCTCAATGAGCAGTTCTTC.

This clonotype was counted a few times. This sequence joins TRBV5-1 and TRBJ2-6; D not certain. This CDR3 region has 17 residues. CDR1 is SGHRS and CDR2 is YFSETQ in the germline V gene. Trimming removed 5 bases at V and 0 bases at J, with 15 bases between. This chain's CDR3 is CASSNSSFSSGANVLTF. CDR3 sequence (DNA): TGCGCCAGCAGTAACAGCTCTTTTAGCTCTGGGGCCAACGTCCTGACTTTC.

A note on this clonotype: It may be a read error: a sequence one base away is much more abundant. The chain combines TRBV29-1 with TRBJ2-6; no reliable D call. Germline V gene lookup returns CDR1 SQVTM and CDR2 ANQGSEA. This CDR3 spans 13 amino acids. V lost 7 bases to trimming and J lost 2 bases, with 9 bases between them. The CDR3: CSGVGTGANVLTF. The DNA for the CDR3 is TGCAGCGGTGTAGGGACTGGGGCCAACGTCCTGACTTTC.

This clonotype was found a few times. The chain combines TRBV20-1 with TRBJ1-2, with TRBD1 as a possible D gene (6 bases). The CDR3 covers 15 residues. The germline V and J ends were trimmed by 0 bases and 5 bases, with 16 bases remaining between them. Looked up from germline, CDR1 is DFQATT and CDR2 is SNEGSKA (reference sequence). The CDR3 here is CSARDHRVRGYGYTF. The CDR3, as DNA: TGCAGTGCTAGAGATCACAGGGTTAGAGGATATGGCTACACCTTC.

This rearrangement joins TRBV5-4 to TRBJ2-7, with D tentatively TRBD1 or TRBD2 (5 bases each). The germline V gene has CDR1 SGHNT and CDR2 YYREEE (reference sequence). The CDR3 runs 14 residues. The ends were cut back, 4 bases at V and 4 bases at J, with 15 bases in the middle. As DNA, the CDR3 is TGTGCCAGCAGCGAACAGGAGGCTAAGTACGAGCAGTACTTC. It specifies CASSEQEAKYEQYF. Complete variable domain (other parts from reference TRBV5-4 and TRBJ2-7): ETGVTQSPTHLIKTRGQQVTLRCSSQSGHNTVSWYQQALGQGPQFIFQYYREEENGRGNFPPRFSGLQFPNYSSELNVNALELDDSALYLCASSEQEAKYEQYFGPGTRLTVT.

The chain couples TRBV20-1 to TRBJ2-5, with D possibly TRBD2 on 6 matching bases. Looked up from germline, CDR1 is DFQATT and CDR2 is SNEGSKA (reference sequence). The CDR3 length is 16 residues. V dropped 1 base and J dropped 4 bases, with 19 bases sitting between them. CDR3 nucleotide sequence: TGCAGTGCTAGAGTGGGGACTCGGCGTAGGCTAGAGACCCAGTACTTC. Translating it yields CSARVGTRRRLETQYF.

This chain joins TRBV4-1 and TRBJ1-5; D unclear. This CDR3 region has 16 residues. Germline lookup yields CDR1 MGHRA and CDR2 YSYEKL. V dropped 4 bases and J dropped 0 bases, with 13 bases sitting between them. The CDR3, as DNA: TGCGCCAGCAGCCTCCTATTGGGCACTAGCAATCAGCCCCAGCATTTT. It specifies CASSLLLGTSNQPQHF.